A selection of T cell receptor beta chains follows, all from one sample in a study of blood T cell repertoires in COVID-19. Sequencing used immunoSEQ multiplex PCR; TCRdb keeps in-frame clones, though not all of them. This table has approximately 210,000 clones, roughly 84% appearing once. Specimen: peripheral blood. The receptors were sampled from a man in his forties with active or convalescent COVID-19. Each CDR3 is given with its conserved first and last residue. The order of the fields is V gene, J gene, D gene, clone size, CDR3 DNA, CDR3 protein. The D gene is left open where the match is weak. Part of the rows lack a size; the others show once, few, many or a class for expanded clones.

TRBV27	TRBJ2-1	-	-	TGTGCCAGCAGTCCGGGCTACAATGAGCAGTTCTTC	CASSPGYNEQFF
TRBV12-3/TRBV12-4	TRBJ1-1	-	few	TGTGCCAGCAGGGGGCCCGCTGAAGCTTTCTTT	CASRGPAEAFF
TRBV24-1	TRBJ2-3	TRBD2	few	TGTGCCACCAGTGTTTCGCGGGGGGCCTCGGATACGCAGTATTTT	CATSVSRGASDTQYF
TRBV20-1	TRBJ1-2	-	-	TGCAGTGCTAGTACCCAGACAACCCGTCCCTACTATGGCTACACCTTC	CSASTQTTRPYYGYTF
TRBV14	TRBJ1-6	-	-	TGTGCCAGCAGCCAAGCGGGTGGGTCACCCCTCCACTTT	CASSQAGGSPLHF
TRBV7-9	TRBJ2-7	-	-	TGTGCCAGCAGCTTGCATGTGCGGGACGAGCAGTACTTC	CASSLHVRDEQYF
TRBV4-1	TRBJ1-4	TRBD1	-	TGCGCCAGCAGCCAAGTCAGGGGGCAGAAAGAAAAACTGTTTTTT	CASSQVRGQKEKLFF
TRBV4-1	TRBJ1-1	-	-	TGCGCCAGCAGCCAAGATCCCAGGGGAGGGACTGAAGCTTTCTTT	CASSQDPRGGTEAFF
TRBV24-1	TRBJ1-1	-	-	TGTGCCACCAGTGGGGGAGCGGACACTGAAGCTTTCTTT	CATSGGADTEAFF
TRBV11-3	TRBJ2-7	-	-	TGTGCCAGCAGCTTAGGAAGCGGGCGGTCCTACGAGCAGTACTTC	CASSLGSGRSYEQYF
TRBV28	TRBJ1-4	TRBD1	-	TGTGCCAGCACCCTGGGACAGGCTTATGAAAAACTGTTTTTT	CASTLGQAYEKLFF
TRBV5-1	TRBJ1-3	TRBD1	-	TGCGCCAGCAGCCCGTGGACAGGCGGAAACACCATATATTTT	CASSPWTGGNTIYF
TRBV7-9	TRBJ2-5	TRBD2	-	TGTGCCAGCAGCCAGCGGGGGGCCGGGGAGACCCAGTACTTC	CASSQRGAGETQYF
TRBV29-1	TRBJ2-3	-	once	TGCAGCGTTGATTATAGCTCCACAGATACGCAGTATTTT	CSVDYSSTDTQYF
TRBV7-3	TRBJ2-1	-	once	TGTGCCAGCAGCCCCGCACTCGGTTCCTACAATGAGCAGTTCTTC	CASSPALGSYNEQFF
TRBV12-5	TRBJ2-3	-	-	TGTGCTAGTGCTTCCGCGCATACGCAGTATTTT	CASASAHTQYF
TRBV30	TRBJ2-7	TRBD2	-	TGTGCCTGGAACCGACTAGCGGGAGTCGACGAGCAGTACTTC	CAWNRLAGVDEQYF
TRBV28	TRBJ1-1	TRBD1	-	TGTGCCAGCAGTTTAAGACAGGGGGGTGTCACTGAAGCTTTCTTT	CASSLRQGGVTEAFF
TRBV4-2	TRBJ1-5	TRBD1	-	TGTGCCAGCAGCCGTGAAGGTGGACAGGGAGCTCAGCCCCAGCATTTT	CASSREGGQGAQPQHF
TRBV3-1/TRBV3-2	TRBJ2-7	TRBD2	once	TGTGCCAGCAGCCACTTTAGCGGGGGGGCCTCCGAGCAGTACTTC	CASSHFSGGASEQYF
TRBV10-1	TRBJ2-7	-	-	TGCGCCAGCAGTTGGATTGGGCAGGAGGCGTACGAGCAGTACTTC	CASSWIGQEAYEQYF
TRBV11-2	TRBJ1-4	-	-	TGTGCCAGCAGTCGAGGGATTACAACTAATGAAAAACTGTTTTTT	CASSRGITTNEKLFF
TRBV10-1	TRBJ1-5	TRBD1	-	TGCGCCAGCAGTGCTGGACAGGGGGTTTCCCAGCCCCAGCATTTT	CASSAGQGVSQPQHF
TRBV3-1/TRBV3-2	TRBJ2-3	TRBD2	-	TGTGCCAGCAGCCAAGGGACTAGCGCTACAGATACGCAGTATTTT	CASSQGTSATDTQYF
TRBV19	TRBJ2-3	-	-	TGTGCCAGTAGGCAAGGGGCTAGCACAGATACGCAGTATTTT	CASRQGASTDTQYF
TRBV6-1	TRBJ2-1	TRBD2	-	TGTGCCAGCAGTGAAGGGGTGGTCGGCGGGGGGGTATACAATGAGCAGTTCTTC	CASSEGVVGGGVYNEQFF
TRBV6-1	TRBJ1-5	TRBD1	-	TGTGCCAGCAGTGCTCATTGGACAGGGTTTGGGGTCTCAGATCAGCCCCAGCATTTT	CASSAHWTGFGVSDQPQHF
TRBV28	TRBJ1-5	-	-	TGTGCCAGCAGTTGGGGGGGCGGGCAGCCCCAGCATTTT	CASSWGGGQPQHF
TRBV5-1	TRBJ1-4	TRBD1	once	TGCGCCAGCAGCTTGGCGGGACAGGGAGATGAAAAACTGTTTTTT	CASSLAGQGDEKLFF
TRBV7-2	TRBJ2-1	TRBD2	-	TGTGCCAGCAGCGGTTGGGCGGGAGGCCCGGGGGAGCAGTTCTTC	CASSGWAGGPGEQFF
TRBV27	TRBJ1-1	TRBD1	-	TGTGCCAGCAGGACGGACAGGGGGGGCACTGAAGCTTTCTTT	CASRTDRGGTEAFF
TRBV7-9	TRBJ1-5	TRBD1	-	TGTGCCAGCAGCATCGGACAGGGGGGGAATCAGCCCCAGCATTTT	CASSIGQGGNQPQHF
TRBV5-4	TRBJ2-1	-	once	TGTGCCAGCAGCGTCAGAGCGGGCGGCAATGAGCAGTTCTTC	CASSVRAGGNEQFF
TRBV7-2	TRBJ1-5	TRBD1	-	TGTGCCAGCAGTCACAACCCGATGGGGCCAGGGGGTTGGCAGCCCCAGCATTTT	CASSHNPMGPGGWQPQHF
TRBV7-9	TRBJ2-2	-	-	TGTGCCAGCAGCTTCCTCATGGGGCTAACCGGGGAGCTGTTTTTT	CASSFLMGLTGELFF
TRBV5-1	TRBJ2-3	-	-	TGCGCCAGCAGCCCGTGGGGGGGGCCCACAGATACGCAGTATTTT	CASSPWGGPTDTQYF
TRBV10-1	TRBJ1-5	-	-	TGCGCCAGCAGTGAGTCAGGGGGGCCCCAGCATTTT	CASSESGGPQHF
TRBV27	TRBJ1-2	-	-	TGTGCCAGCAGTTTATCCTTGTCAGGCTATGGCTACACCTTC	CASSLSLSGYGYTF
TRBV19	TRBJ2-4	TRBD1	-	TGTGCCAGTAGTATTAGGGGGACAGGGCAAGCCAAAAACATTCAGTACTTC	CASSIRGTGQAKNIQYF
TRBV12-3/TRBV12-4	TRBJ2-7	TRBD1	-	TGTGCCAGCAGTTTGACAGGGTCCGAGCAGTACTTC	CASSLTGSEQYF
TRBV5-8	TRBJ2-1	-	-	TGTGCCAGCAGCTCTCAGCCTTCTCGGGACAATGAGCAGTTCTTC	CASSSQPSRDNEQFF
TRBV9	TRBJ1-3	-	-	TGTGCCAGCAGCGGCCCTGGGAGTGGAAACACCATATATTTT	CASSGPGSGNTIYF
TRBV27	TRBJ2-5	TRBD2	-	TGTGCCAGCAGTTTATCGGGGGGGACTAAAGAGACCCAGTACTTC	CASSLSGGTKETQYF